Shown below are 19 T cell receptor beta chains from a single sample sequenced in a study of shared clonotypes between healthy human individuals. Profiling relied on immunoSEQ multiplex PCR, and the TCRdb table lists in-frame clones only, not all of them. The sample shows a few million clones, 90% to 95% of them seen only once. The sequencing input was naive CD4+ T cells from PBMCs. Subset reported: CD45RA+ positively selected. These receptors all stem from a man in his late teens or twenties in good health. Some clones in this sample may be carry-over from other donors' samples.

This clone has only one observation. V gene TRBV11-2 combines with J gene TRBJ1-1, with TRBD1 matching over 8 bases. Unmatched junction bases numbered 9, after V lost 4 bases and J lost 2 bases. In germline, CDR1 is SGHAT, CDR2 FQNNGV. The CDR3 extends over 16 amino acids. The CDR3 is CASSSLTGAFNTEAFF. In nucleotides, the CDR3 is TGTGCCAGCAGCTCCTTGACAGGGGCCTTCAACACTGAAGCTTTCTTT.

The chain joins TRBV25-1 to TRBJ1-1; 8 bases align to TRBD1. V gave up 3 bases and J gave up 0 bases; unmatched junction bases: 12. The CDR3 is 18 residues long. Germline loops: CDR1 MGHDK, CDR2 SYGVNS. The CDR3 DNA is TGTGCCAGCAGTGATGACAGGGGAAGGGGGACCATGAACACTGAAGCTTTCTTT. Amino acid sequence: CASSDDRGRGTMNTEAFF. The complete variable domain, with remaining parts taken from reference TRBV25-1 and TRBJ1-1, reads EADIYQTPRYLVIGTGKKITLECSQTMGHDKMYWYQQDPGMELHLIHYSYGVNSTEKGDLSSESTVSRIRTEHFPLTLESARPSHTSQYLCASSDDRGRGTMNTEAFFGQGTRLTVV.

The J gene is TRBJ2-3, the V gene TRBV12-5, with TRBD2 as a possible D gene (6 bases). Trimming took 11 bases from V and 4 from J, leaving 13 bases between them. The CDR3 extends over 12 amino acids. Per germline, CDR1 LGHNT and CDR2 FRNRAP. In DNA form, the CDR3 reads TGTGCTGGGTGTTGGGGGGCAGATACGCAGTATTTT. Protein sequence: CAGCWGADTQYF.

This clone was counted between two and nine times. The V call is TRBV6-1, the J call TRBJ2-2; a weak D match, TRBD2 (6 bases). Germline V gene lookup returns CDR1 MNHNS and CDR2 SASEGT. The CDR3 is made up of 14 amino acids. V was cut by 8 bases and J by 6 bases, with 16 bases left in between. The CDR3 DNA reads as TGTGCCAGCGCAATTGGACCGGGGGCCGGGGAGCTGTTTTTT. This sequence encodes CASAIGPGAGELFF.

Written as DNA, the CDR3 is TGTGCCAGCAGCTTCATATCCCCCTCTGGAAACACCATATATTTT. Protein: CASSFISPSGNTIYF. V gene TRBV7-9 combines with J gene TRBJ1-3; D unclear. The length of the CDR3 is 15 residues. V was clipped by 3 bases and J by 0 bases, with 9 bases between them. From germline, CDR1 is SEHNR and CDR2 FQNEAQ (reference sequence). Full variable domain (remainder filled in from reference TRBV7-9 and TRBJ1-3): DTGVSQNPRHKITKRGQNVTFRCDPISEHNRLYWYRQTLGQGPEFLTYFQNEAQLEKSRLLSDRFSAERPKGSFSTLEIQRTEQGDSAMYLCASSFISPSGNTIYFGEGSWLTVV.

For this clone: The identical CDR3 is also encoded by other nucleotide sequences in the sample. The rearrangement uses TRBV2 and TRBJ1-2; D may be TRBD1 (6 bases). V lost 3 bases, J lost 6 bases, and 8 bases lay in between. Germline V lookup: CDR1 SNHLY, CDR2 FYNNEI. The CDR3 has 12 amino acids. The CDR3 DNA follows: TGTGCCAGCAGTGAGCAGGGGAATGGCTACACCTTC. It yields the protein CASSEQGNGYTF.

The sample holds a few counts of this clone. This chain connects TRBV9 to TRBJ1-4, with D possibly matching TRBD1 (6 bases). With 4 bases removed from V and 7 bases from J, the gap between germline ends came to 11 bases. The germline CDR1 and CDR2 sequences are SGDLS and YYNGEE. This CDR3 has 13 residues. The CDR3 sequence is CASSRDTGEKLFF. In DNA, the CDR3 is TGTGCCAGCAGCAGGGACACGGGTGAAAAACTGTTTTTT. The whole variable domain, filled in from reference TRBV9 and TRBJ1-4, reads DSGVTQTPKHLITATGQRVTLRCSPRSGDLSVYWYQQSLDQGLQFLIQYYNGEERAKGNILERFSAQQFPDLHSELNLSSLELGDSALYFCASSRDTGEKLFFGSGTQLSVL.

The gene calls are TRBV4-3 and TRBJ1-3; D gene uncertain. V lost 0 bases, J lost 3 bases, and 12 bases lay in between. This CDR3 has 16 residues. Germline V lookup: CDR1 LGHNA, CDR2 YSLEER. The CDR3 region has the DNA TGCGCCAGCAGCCAAGATTTTCATGAGCATGGAAACACCATATATTTT. Translating it yields CASSQDFHEHGNTIYF.

This clone was recorded once. The V gene is TRBV11-3, the J gene TRBJ2-1; tentatively, D is TRBD2 (6 bases). CDR3 size: 14 residues. In germline, CDR1 is SGHNT, CDR2 YENEEA. Trimming took 1 base from V and 9 from J, leaving 13 bases between them. The CDR3 loop is CASSLAGVSGEQFF. CDR3 DNA: TGTGCCAGCAGCTTAGCGGGAGTTTCCGGTGAGCAGTTCTTC.

The chain employs TRBV18 and TRBJ2-4; D possibly corresponds to TRBD1 (5 bases). Trimming cost V 6 bases and J 0 bases, with 12 bases left between them. CDR3 size: 15 residues. Germline assignment: CDR1 KGHSH and CDR2 LQKENI. CDR3 loop: CASSNQGIAKNIQYF. The CDR3 bases are TGTGCCAGCTCGAATCAGGGTATAGCCAAAAACATTCAGTACTTC.

The chain links TRBV5-6 to TRBJ1-2; TRBD1 aligns across 8 bases. V lost 5 bases and J lost 6; bases outside the gene matches: 3. Germline CDR1 reads SGHDT; CDR2 reads YYEEEE. This CDR3 comprises 12 residues. CDR3 loop: CASSPGGDGYTF. The CDR3 nucleotides read TGTGCCAGCAGTCCAGGGGGCGATGGCTACACCTTC.

This sequence joins TRBV5-1 and TRBJ2-7; TRBD1 matches at 7 bases. J lost 4 bases, V lost 4 bases, and 14 bases had no gene match. CDR3 length equals 16 residues. The germline CDR1 and CDR2 sequences are SGHRS and YFSETQ. CDR3 amino acids: CASSADTTGQQYEQYF. The CDR3 bases are TGCGCCAGCAGCGCAGACACGACGGGACAGCAGTACGAGCAGTACTTC.

This clone has just one count. CDR3 DNA: TGTGCCAGCAGTGAAGTAAGGGGGCGGGTACGAGAGACCCAGTACTTC. It yields the protein CASSEVRGRVRETQYF. This chain links TRBV6-1 with TRBJ2-5, with TRBD1 identical over 7 bases. This CDR3 has 16 amino acids. V was clipped by 1 base and J by 4 bases; unmatched bases: 9. CDR1 and CDR2 from the germline V gene are MNHNS and SASEGT.

As for this clone: The same CDR3 can be traced to other DNA sequences in this sample. In DNA form, the CDR3 reads TGCAGCGTTGGACAGGGGAGCTACGAGCAGTACTTC. Residues: CSVGQGSYEQYF. V is TRBV29-1 and J is TRBJ2-7; 8 bases are shared with TRBD1. The CDR3 length is 12 residues. The J segment lost 3 bases and the V segment lost 4 bases, leaving 2 bases of the junction unmatched. Germline assignment: CDR1 SQVTM and CDR2 ANQGSEA.

This chain uses TRBV7-9 with TRBJ1-5; D remains unclear. This CDR3 contains 14 residues. V was trimmed by 2 bases and J by 2 bases, leaving 7 bases between them. Germline V gives CDR1 SEHNR, CDR2 FQNEAQ (reference sequence). CDR3 in DNA: TGTGCCAGCAGCTTACGCGGGGGCAATCAGCCCCAGCATTTT. As protein: CASSLRGGNQPQHF.

The V and J genes are TRBV5-6 and TRBJ2-6; D remains ambiguous. CDR1 and CDR2 from the germline V gene are SGHDT and YYEEEE. This CDR3 has 16 residues. Trimming pared 0 bases from V and 0 bases from J, leaving 7 bases between. The CDR3 sequence is CASSLVTASGANVLTF. CDR3 sequence (DNA): TGTGCCAGCAGCTTGGTGACGGCCTCTGGGGCCAACGTCCTGACTTTC.

The chain couples TRBV2 to TRBJ2-3; 8 nucleotides agree with TRBD1. The CDR3 is made up of 17 amino acids. V trimming: 0 bases; J trimming: 3 bases; junction bases outside the gene matches: 8. Germline V gene lookup returns CDR1 SNHLY and CDR2 FYNNEI. The CDR3 sequence: CASSEAIGRGQTDTQYF. CDR3 in DNA: TGTGCCAGCAGTGAAGCGATTGGCAGGGGGCAAACAGATACGCAGTATTTT. Full variable domain (missing parts from reference TRBV2 and TRBJ2-3): EPEVTQTPSHQVTQMGQEVILRCVPISNHLYFYWYRQILGQKVEFLVSFYNNEISEKSEIFDDQFSVERPDGSNFTLKIRSTKLEDSAMYFCASSEAIGRGQTDTQYFGPGTRLTVL.

Only one count was recorded for this clone. CDR3 in DNA: TGTGCCTGGAGCGGTGAAAGCCCTGGGGTTTCACCCCTCCACTTT. Amino acids: CAWSGESPGVSPLHF. The V and J genes are TRBV30 and TRBJ1-6; D is unclear. Germline values: CDR1 GTSNPN, CDR2 SVGIG (reference sequence). The germline V and J ends were trimmed by 3 bases and 9 bases, with 18 bases remaining between them. The CDR3 consists of 15 residues.

The chain is built from TRBV5-1 and TRBJ2-7; 13 nucleotides line up with TRBD2. CDR3 length equals 15 residues. Germline values: CDR1 SGHRS, CDR2 YFSETQ. With 7 bases clipped from V and 7 bases from J, the junction kept 11 bases outside the gene matches. The CDR3 DNA follows: TGCGCCAGCGGCCATGGGACTAGCGGGATAGTAGAGCAGTACTTC. It translates to CASGHGTSGIVEQYF.